In this sample, the clone carrying this T cell receptor beta chain turned up a few times. Two oligonucleotides, mixed equimolar, formed the beta constant-region primer covering TRBC1 and TRBC2. Four rounds of PCR amplified the ligated cDNA using nested alpha and beta constant-region primers plus SP2. Each CDR3 protein is one row after TCRdb ran MiXCR on the UMI-ligation and nested PCR reads. Of over 65,000 distinct CDR3 sequences listed, about 10% are singletons. The record originates from a study of naive and memory T cell subsets. Germline V gives CDR1 SGHTA, CDR2 FQGNSA. V gave up 0 bases and J gave up 0 bases; unmatched junction bases: 5. The CDR3 runs to 16 residues.

The rearrangement uses TRBV7-2 and TRBJ2-7; 7 nucleotides line up with TRBD1. Sequences were obtained from naive CD8+ T cells from blood. This TCR derives from a human donor in good health. The CDR3 sequence is CASSLALGQTSYEQYF. DNA of the CDR3: TGTGCCAGCAGCTTAGCCCTGGGACAGACCTCCTACGAGCAGTACTTC. The whole variable domain, remainder taken from reference TRBV7-2 and TRBJ2-7, is GAGVSQSPSNKVTEKGKDVELRCDPISGHTALYWYRQSLGQGLEFLIYFQGNSAPDKSGLPSDRFSAERTGGSVSTLTIQRTQQEDSAVYLCASSLALGQTSYEQYFGPGTRLTVT.